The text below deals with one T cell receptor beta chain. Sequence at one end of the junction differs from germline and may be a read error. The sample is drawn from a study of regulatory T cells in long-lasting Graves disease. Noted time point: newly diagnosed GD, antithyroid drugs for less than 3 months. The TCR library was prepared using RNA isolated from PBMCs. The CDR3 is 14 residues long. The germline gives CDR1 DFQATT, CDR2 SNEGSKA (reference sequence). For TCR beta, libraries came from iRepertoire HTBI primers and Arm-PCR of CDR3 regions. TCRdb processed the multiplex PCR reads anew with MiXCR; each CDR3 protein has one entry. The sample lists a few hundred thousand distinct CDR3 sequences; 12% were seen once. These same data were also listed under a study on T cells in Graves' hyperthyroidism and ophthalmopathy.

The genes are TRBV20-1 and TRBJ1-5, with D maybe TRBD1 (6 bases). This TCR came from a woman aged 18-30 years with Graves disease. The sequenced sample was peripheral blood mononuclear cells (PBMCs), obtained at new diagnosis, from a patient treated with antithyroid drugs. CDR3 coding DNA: TGCAGTGCTAGTGAGGACAGTAACAATCGGCCCCAGCATTTT. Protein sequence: CSASEDSNNRPQHF.